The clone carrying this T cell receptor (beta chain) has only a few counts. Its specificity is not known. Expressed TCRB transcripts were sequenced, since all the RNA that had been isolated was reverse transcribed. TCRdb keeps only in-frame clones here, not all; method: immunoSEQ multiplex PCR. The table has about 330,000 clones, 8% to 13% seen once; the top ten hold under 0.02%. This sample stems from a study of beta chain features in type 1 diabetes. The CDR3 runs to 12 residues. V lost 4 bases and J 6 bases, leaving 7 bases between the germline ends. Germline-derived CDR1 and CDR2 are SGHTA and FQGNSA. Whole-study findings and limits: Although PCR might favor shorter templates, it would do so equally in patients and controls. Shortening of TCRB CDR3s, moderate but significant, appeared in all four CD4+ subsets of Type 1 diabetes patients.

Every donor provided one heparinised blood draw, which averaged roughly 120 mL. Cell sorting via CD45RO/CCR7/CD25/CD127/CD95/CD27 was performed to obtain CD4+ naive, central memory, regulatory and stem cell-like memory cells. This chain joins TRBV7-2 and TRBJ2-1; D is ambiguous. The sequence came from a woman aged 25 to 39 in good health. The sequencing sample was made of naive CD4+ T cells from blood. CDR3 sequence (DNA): TGTGCCAGCAGCTCGTACGGCAATGAGCAGTTCTTC. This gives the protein CASSSYGNEQFF. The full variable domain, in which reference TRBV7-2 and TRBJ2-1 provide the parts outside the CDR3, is GAGVSQSPSNKVTEKGKDVELRCDPISGHTALYWYRQSLGQGLEFLIYFQGNSAPDKSGLPSDRFSAERTGGSVSTLTIQRTQQEDSAVYLCASSSYGNEQFFGPGTRLTVL.